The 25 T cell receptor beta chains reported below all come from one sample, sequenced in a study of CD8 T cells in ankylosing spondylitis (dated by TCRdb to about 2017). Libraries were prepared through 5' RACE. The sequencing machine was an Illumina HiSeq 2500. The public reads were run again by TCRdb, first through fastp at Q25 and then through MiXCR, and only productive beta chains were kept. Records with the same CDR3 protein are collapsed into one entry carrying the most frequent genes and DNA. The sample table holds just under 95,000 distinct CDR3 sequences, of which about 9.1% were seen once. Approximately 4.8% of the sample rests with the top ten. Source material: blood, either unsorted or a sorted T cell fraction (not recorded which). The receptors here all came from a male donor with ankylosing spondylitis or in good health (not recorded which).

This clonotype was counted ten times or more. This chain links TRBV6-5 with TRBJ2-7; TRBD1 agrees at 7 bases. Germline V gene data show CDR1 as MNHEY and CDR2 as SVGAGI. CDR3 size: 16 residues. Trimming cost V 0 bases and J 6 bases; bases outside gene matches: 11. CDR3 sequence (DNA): TGTGCCAGCAGTTACTCACCGGGACAGACTCTCTCCGAGCAGTACTTC. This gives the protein CASSYSPGQTLSEQYF.

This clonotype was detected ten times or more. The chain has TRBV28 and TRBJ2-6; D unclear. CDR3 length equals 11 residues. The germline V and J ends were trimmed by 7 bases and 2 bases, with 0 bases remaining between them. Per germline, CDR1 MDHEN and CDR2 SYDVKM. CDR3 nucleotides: TGTGCCAGCACTGGGGCCAACGTCCTGACTTTC. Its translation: CASTGANVLTF.

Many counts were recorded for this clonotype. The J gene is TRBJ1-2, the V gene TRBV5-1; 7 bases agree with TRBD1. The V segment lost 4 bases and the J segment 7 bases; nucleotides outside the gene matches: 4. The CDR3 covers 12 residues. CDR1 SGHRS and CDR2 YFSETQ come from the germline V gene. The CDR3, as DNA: TGCGCCAGCAGCGAGGGACAGCGTGGCTACACCTTC. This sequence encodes CASSEGQRGYTF.

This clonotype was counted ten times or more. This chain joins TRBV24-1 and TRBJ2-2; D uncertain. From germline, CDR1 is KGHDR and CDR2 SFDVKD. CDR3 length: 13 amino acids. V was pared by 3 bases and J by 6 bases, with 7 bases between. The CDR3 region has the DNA TGTGCCACCAGTGATAGCTTGGCCGGGGAGCTGTTTTTT. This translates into CATSDSLAGELFF.

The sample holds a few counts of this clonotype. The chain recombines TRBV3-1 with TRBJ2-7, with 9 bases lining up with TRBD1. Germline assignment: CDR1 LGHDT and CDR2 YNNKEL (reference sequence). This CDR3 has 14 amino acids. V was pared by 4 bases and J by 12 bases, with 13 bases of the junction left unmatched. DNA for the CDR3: TGTGCCAGCAGCCCCTCCTGGACAGGGGAGAAGACGTACTTC. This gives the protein CASSPSWTGEKTYF.

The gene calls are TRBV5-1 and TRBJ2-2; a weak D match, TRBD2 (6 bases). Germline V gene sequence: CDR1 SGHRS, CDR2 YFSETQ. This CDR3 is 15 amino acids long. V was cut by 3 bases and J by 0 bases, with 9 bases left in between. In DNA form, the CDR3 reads TGCGCCAGCAGCTACGGGGGAACGAACACCGGGGAGCTGTTTTTT. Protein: CASSYGGTNTGELFF.

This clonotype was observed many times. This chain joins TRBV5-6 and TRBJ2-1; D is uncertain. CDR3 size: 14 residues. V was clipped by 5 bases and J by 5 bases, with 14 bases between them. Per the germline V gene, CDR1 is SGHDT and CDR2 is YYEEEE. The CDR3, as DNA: TGTGCCAGCAGTATCAGTTTCCTCAACAATGAGCAGTTCTTC. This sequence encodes CASSISFLNNEQFF.

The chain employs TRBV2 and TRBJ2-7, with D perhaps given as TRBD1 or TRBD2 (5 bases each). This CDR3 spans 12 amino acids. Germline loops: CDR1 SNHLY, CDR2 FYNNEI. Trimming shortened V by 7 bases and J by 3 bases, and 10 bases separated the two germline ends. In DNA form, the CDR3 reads TGTGCCAGCATCCGGGGCAACTACGAGCAGTACTTC. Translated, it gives CASIRGNYEQYF.

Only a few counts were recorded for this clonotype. CDR3 sequence: CASSPNGGYFTDTQYF. CDR3 bases: TGTGCCAGTAGTCCCAACGGAGGTTACTTCACAGATACGCAGTATTTT. The chain recombines TRBV19 with TRBJ2-3; D is perhaps TRBD2 (5 bases). With 5 bases removed from V and 2 bases from J, the gap between germline ends came to 17 bases. CDR3 length: 16 amino acids. Germline loops: CDR1 LNHDA, CDR2 SQIVND (reference sequence).

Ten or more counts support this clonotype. Written as DNA, the CDR3 is TGTGCCACCAGCGGTGGCGGGGCTAAAGAGACCCAGTACTTC. This encodes CATSGGGAKETQYF. The chain couples TRBV15 to TRBJ2-5; TRBD2 is a possible D gene (6 bases). Trimming pared 5 bases from V and 3 bases from J, leaving 13 bases between. The CDR3 runs 14 residues. Germline assignment: CDR1 LNHNV and CDR2 YYDKDF (reference sequence).

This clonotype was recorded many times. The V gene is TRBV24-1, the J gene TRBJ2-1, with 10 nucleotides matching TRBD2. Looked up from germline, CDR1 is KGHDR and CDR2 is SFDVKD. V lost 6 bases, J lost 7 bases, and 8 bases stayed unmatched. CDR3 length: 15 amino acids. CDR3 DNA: TGTGCCACCAGTCGAGCGGGGGGGCATTGGAATGAGCAGTTCTTC. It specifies CATSRAGGHWNEQFF.

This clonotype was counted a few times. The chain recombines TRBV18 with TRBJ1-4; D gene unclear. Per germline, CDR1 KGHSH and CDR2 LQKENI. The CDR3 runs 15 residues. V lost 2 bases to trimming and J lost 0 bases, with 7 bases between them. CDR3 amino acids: CASSPNSATNEKLFF. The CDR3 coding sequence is TGTGCCAGCTCACCAAACAGTGCAACTAATGAAAAACTGTTTTTT. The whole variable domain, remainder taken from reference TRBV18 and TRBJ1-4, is NAGVMQNPRHLVRRRGQEARLRCSPMKGHSHVYWYRQLPEEGLKFMVYLQKENIIDESGMPKERFSAEFPKEGPSILRIQQVVRGDSAAYFCASSPNSATNEKLFFGSGTQLSVL.

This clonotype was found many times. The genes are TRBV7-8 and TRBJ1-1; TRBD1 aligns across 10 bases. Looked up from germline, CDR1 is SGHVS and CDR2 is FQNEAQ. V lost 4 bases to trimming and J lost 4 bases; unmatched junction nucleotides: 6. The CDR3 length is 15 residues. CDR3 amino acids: CASSSRQGAGTEAFF. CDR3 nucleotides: TGTGCCAGCAGCTCCAGACAGGGGGCAGGCACTGAAGCTTTCTTT.

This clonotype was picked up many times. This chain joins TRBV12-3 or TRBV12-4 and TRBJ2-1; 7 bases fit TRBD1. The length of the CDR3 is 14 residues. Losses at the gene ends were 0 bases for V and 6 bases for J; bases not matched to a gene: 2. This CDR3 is CASSLARDSNEQFF. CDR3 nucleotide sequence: TGTGCCAGCAGTTTAGCCCGGGACAGCAATGAGCAGTTCTTC.

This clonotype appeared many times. The CDR3 coding sequence is TGTGCCAGCAGCCCCCACGGTTGGGGCACCACCGGGGAGCTGTTTTTT. It translates to CASSPHGWGTTGELFF. This chain connects TRBV5-4 to TRBJ2-2; a weak D match, TRBD1 (5 bases). Germline V gene sequence: CDR1 SGHNT, CDR2 YYREEE (reference sequence). Trimming pared 4 bases from V and 4 bases from J, leaving 17 bases between. The CDR3 runs to 16 residues. Full variable domain (remainder filled in from reference TRBV5-4 and TRBJ2-2): ETGVTQSPTHLIKTRGQQVTLRCSSQSGHNTVSWYQQALGQGPQFIFQYYREEENGRGNFPPRFSGLQFPNYSSELNVNALELDDSALYLCASSPHGWGTTGELFFGEGSRLTVL.

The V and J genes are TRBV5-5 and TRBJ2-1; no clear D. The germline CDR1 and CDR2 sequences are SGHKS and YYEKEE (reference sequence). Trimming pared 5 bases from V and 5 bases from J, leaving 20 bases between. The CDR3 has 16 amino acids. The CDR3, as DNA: TGTGCCAGCAGACCTTTAGGGCTGATAACGAACAATGAGCAGTTCTTC. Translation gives CASRPLGLITNNEQFF.

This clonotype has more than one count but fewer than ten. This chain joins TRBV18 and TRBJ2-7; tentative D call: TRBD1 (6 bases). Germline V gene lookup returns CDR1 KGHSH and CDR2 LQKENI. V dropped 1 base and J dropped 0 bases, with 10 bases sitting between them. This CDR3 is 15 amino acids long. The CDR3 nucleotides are TGTGCCAGCTCACCACGACAGGCCGGCTCCTACGAGCAGTACTTC. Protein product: CASSPRQAGSYEQYF.

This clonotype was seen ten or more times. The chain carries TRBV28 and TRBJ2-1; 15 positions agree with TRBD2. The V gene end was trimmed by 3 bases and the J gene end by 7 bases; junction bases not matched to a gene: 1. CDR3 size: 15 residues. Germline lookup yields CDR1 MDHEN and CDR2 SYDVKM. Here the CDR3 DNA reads TGTGCCAGCAGTTTTGGGACTAGCGGGGGGAATGAGCAGTTCTTC. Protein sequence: CASSFGTSGGNEQFF.

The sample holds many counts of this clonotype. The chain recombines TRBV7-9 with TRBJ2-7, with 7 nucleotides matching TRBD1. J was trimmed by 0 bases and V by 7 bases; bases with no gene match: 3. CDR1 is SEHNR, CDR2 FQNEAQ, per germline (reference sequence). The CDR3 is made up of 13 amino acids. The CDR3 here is CASTTGVSYEQYF. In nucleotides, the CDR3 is TGTGCCAGCACCACAGGGGTCTCCTACGAGCAGTACTTC.

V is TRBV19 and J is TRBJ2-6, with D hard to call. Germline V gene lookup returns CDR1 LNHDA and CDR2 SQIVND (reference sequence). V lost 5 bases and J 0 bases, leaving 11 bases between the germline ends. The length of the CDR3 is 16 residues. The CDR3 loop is CASSSDGSSGANVLTF. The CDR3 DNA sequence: TGTGCCAGTAGTTCGGACGGTAGCTCTGGGGCCAACGTCCTGACTTTC.

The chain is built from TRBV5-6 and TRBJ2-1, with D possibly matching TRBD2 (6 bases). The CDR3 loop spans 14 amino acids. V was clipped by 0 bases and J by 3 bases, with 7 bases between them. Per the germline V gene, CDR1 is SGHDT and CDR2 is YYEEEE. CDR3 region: CASSLETSYNEQFF. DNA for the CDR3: TGTGCCAGCAGCTTGGAGACTAGCTACAATGAGCAGTTCTTC.

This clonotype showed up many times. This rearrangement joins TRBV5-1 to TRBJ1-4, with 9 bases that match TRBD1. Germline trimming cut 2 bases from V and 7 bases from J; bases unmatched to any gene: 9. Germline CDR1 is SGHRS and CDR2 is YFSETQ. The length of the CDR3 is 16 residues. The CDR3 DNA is TGCGCCAGCAGCTTACAGGGGGCGGGTTCAGGTGAAAAACTGTTTTTT. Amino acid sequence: CASSLQGAGSGEKLFF.

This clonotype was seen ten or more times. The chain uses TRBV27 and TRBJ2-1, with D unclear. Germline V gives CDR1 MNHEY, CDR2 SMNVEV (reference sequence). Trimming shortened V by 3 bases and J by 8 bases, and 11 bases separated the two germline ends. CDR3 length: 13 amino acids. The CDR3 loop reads CASSFGSRDEQFF. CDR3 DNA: TGTGCCAGCAGTTTTGGCTCAAGGGATGAGCAGTTCTTC.

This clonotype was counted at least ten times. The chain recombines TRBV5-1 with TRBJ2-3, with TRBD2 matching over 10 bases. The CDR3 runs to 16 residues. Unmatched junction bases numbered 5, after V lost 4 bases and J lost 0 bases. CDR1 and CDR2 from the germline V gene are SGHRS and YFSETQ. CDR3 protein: CASSVGLADSTDTQYF. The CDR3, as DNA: TGCGCCAGCAGCGTTGGACTAGCGGACAGCACAGATACGCAGTATTTT.

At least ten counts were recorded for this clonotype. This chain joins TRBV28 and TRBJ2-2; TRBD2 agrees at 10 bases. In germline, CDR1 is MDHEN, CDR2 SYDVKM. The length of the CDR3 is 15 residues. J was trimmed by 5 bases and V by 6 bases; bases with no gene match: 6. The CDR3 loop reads CASRLAGSRTGELFF. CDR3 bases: TGTGCCAGCAGACTAGCGGGGTCACGGACCGGGGAGCTGTTTTTT.